This is a list of T cell receptor beta chains from one sample in a study of blood T cells in healthy people across ages. TCRdb used MiXCR to reprocess the 5' RACE reads, holding one entry per CDR3 protein. The sample carries hundreds of thousands of distinct CDR3 sequences, 35% to 50% recorded once. The sample taken for sequencing was blood. Receptors originate from a man aged 80 or over in good health. CDR3s include the opening cysteine and the closing phenylalanine or tryptophan. Fields, in order: D gene, clone size, V gene, J gene, CDR3 protein, CDR3 DNA. The D gene is left open where the match is weak. Expanded clones get a size class; other rows say once, few or many, or leave the size out.

D: .; size: .; V: TRBV18; J: TRBJ2-1; CDR3: CASSPSGQGRNEQFF; DNA: TGTGCCAGCTCACCATCGGGTCAGGGGAGGAATGAGCAGTTCTTC
D: .; size: .; V: TRBV6-2/TRBV6-3; J: TRBJ2-4; CDR3: CASSPNRLYSYNEQYF; DNA: TGTGCCAGCAGCCCCAATCGTCTATACTCCTACAATGAGCAGTACTTC
D: .; size: few; V: TRBV15; J: TRBJ2-5; CDR3: CATSSNAGQQETQYF; DNA: TGTGCCACCAGCAGCAATGCGGGACAGCAAGAGACCCAGTACTTC
D: .; size: .; V: TRBV20-1; J: TRBJ2-7; CDR3: CSARPGASYEQYF; DNA: TGCAGTGCCAGGCCAGGGGCTTCCTACGAGCAGTACTTC
D: .; size: .; V: TRBV20-1; J: TRBJ2-1; CDR3: CSARSSTNEQFF; DNA: TGCAGTGCTAGAAGCTCCACCAATGAGCAGTTCTTC
D: .; size: .; V: TRBV15; J: TRBJ1-1; CDR3: CATSRVGDTEAFF; DNA: TGTGCCACCAGCAGAGTTGGGGACACTGAAGCTTTCTTT
D: .; size: .; V: TRBV15; J: TRBJ1-4; CDR3: CATSRGKSNEKLFF; DNA: TGTGCCACCAGCAGAGGAAAGAGTAATGAAAAACTGTTTTTT
D: .; size: .; V: TRBV6-2/TRBV6-3; J: TRBJ2-7; CDR3: CASPPRTPYVGEIEQYF; DNA: TGTGCCAGCCCTCCGAGGACCCCCTACGTGGGAGAAATCGAGCAGTACTTC
D: .; size: .; V: TRBV28; J: TRBJ2-7; CDR3: CASSLILLIPYEQYF; DNA: TGTGCCAGCAGTTTGATACTCCTGATACCCTACGAGCAGTACTTC
D: .; size: .; V: TRBV7-2; J: TRBJ2-1; CDR3: CASSLVPRGFDEQFF; DNA: TGTGCCAGCAGCTTAGTGCCTCGGGGGTTTGATGAGCAGTTCTTC
D: TRBD2; size: few; V: TRBV20-1; J: TRBJ2-1; CDR3: CSATSGRGHNEQFF; DNA: TGCAGTGCTACTAGCGGGAGAGGCCACAATGAGCAGTTCTTC
D: .; size: .; V: TRBV7-9; J: TRBJ1-2; CDR3: CASSLQSYGYTF; DNA: TGTGCCAGCAGCTTACAGTCCTATGGCTACACCTTC
D: .; size: few; V: TRBV7-2; J: TRBJ2-7; CDR3: CASRQYRDTPYEQYF; DNA: TGTGCCAGCAGGCAATACCGGGACACACCCTACGAGCAGTACTTC
D: .; size: many; V: TRBV6-2/TRBV6-3; J: TRBJ2-3; CDR3: CASSYLRSQDTQYF; DNA: TGTGCCAGCAGTTATCTGCGGTCCCAAGATACGCAGTATTTT
D: .; size: few; V: TRBV10-3; J: TRBJ2-7; CDR3: CAISEMSEQYF; DNA: TGTGCCATCAGTGAGATGTCCGAGCAGTACTTC
D: .; size: few; V: TRBV25-1; J: TRBJ2-7; CDR3: CASMGSYEQYF; DNA: TGTGCCAGCATGGGTTCCTACGAGCAGTACTTC
D: TRBD2; size: .; V: TRBV4-3; J: TRBJ2-5; CDR3: CASSQGGLAANNEQYF; DNA: TGCGCCAGCAGCCAAGGAGGACTAGCGGCAAACAATGAGCAGTACTTC
D: TRBD2; size: .; V: TRBV12-3/TRBV12-4; J: TRBJ2-7; CDR3: CASSFRRRRGGDEQYF; DNA: TGTGCCAGCAGTTTCCGTAGGAGGAGGGGAGGGGATGAGCAGTACTTC
D: .; size: .; V: TRBV6-1; J: TRBJ2-2; CDR3: CASSVRANTGELFF; DNA: TGTGCCAGCAGTGTTCGGGCTAACACCGGGGAGCTGTTTTTT
D: .; size: .; V: TRBV12-3/TRBV12-4; J: TRBJ2-5; CDR3: CAGNLGETQYF; DNA: TGTGCCGGCAATCTAGGAGAGACCCAGTACTTC
D: TRBD2; size: many; V: TRBV29-1; J: TRBJ2-1; CDR3: CSVPPSGTSIGEQFF; DNA: TGCAGCGTTCCTCCCTCCGGGACTAGCATCGGTGAGCAGTTCTTC
D: TRBD1; size: few; V: TRBV7-3; J: TRBJ1-1; CDR3: CASSIRQGSSEAFF; DNA: TGTGCCAGCAGCATTAGACAGGGGAGTTCTGAAGCTTTCTTT
D: .; size: few; V: TRBV11-2; J: TRBJ2-7; CDR3: CASSLDRTPSYEQYF; DNA: TGTGCCAGCAGCTTAGATCGCACCCCCTCCTACGAGCAGTACTTC
D: .; size: .; V: TRBV6-5; J: TRBJ2-7; CDR3: CVSSRGVRGAYEQYF; DNA: TGTGTCAGCAGCCGCGGGGTCCGCGGGGCCTACGAGCAGTACTTC
D: TRBD1; size: .; V: TRBV28; J: TRBJ1-2; CDR3: CASSRMAGTGGGYTF; DNA: TGTGCCAGCAGCAGAATGGCCGGGACAGGGGGTGGCTACACCTTC
D: .; size: .; V: TRBV28; J: TRBJ1-2; CDR3: CAIVAAGSHYGYTF; DNA: TGTGCCATCGTAGCGGCAGGGAGTCACTATGGCTACACCTTC
D: .; size: many; V: TRBV12-3/TRBV12-4; J: TRBJ1-1; CDR3: CASSFARGEAFF; DNA: TGTGCCAGCAGTTTCGCTCGGGGTGAAGCTTTCTTT
D: .; size: few; V: TRBV5-1; J: TRBJ1-2; CDR3: CASSLDVSHIYGYTF; DNA: TGCGCCAGCAGCTTGGATGTGTCCCACATCTATGGCTACACCTTC
D: .; size: few; V: TRBV5-1; J: TRBJ2-5; CDR3: CASSSTGTAKETQYF; DNA: TGCGCCAGCAGCTCAACCGGGACGGCAAAAGAGACCCAGTACTTC
D: .; size: few; V: TRBV20-1; J: TRBJ2-3; CDR3: CSAPQGATSTDTQYF; DNA: TGCAGTGCCCCTCAAGGGGCTACTAGCACAGATACGCAGTATTTT
D: .; size: few; V: TRBV4-1; J: TRBJ1-2; CDR3: CASSQGRVIAGGYTF; DNA: TGCGCCAGCAGCCAGGGCAGGGTGATCGCCGGCGGCTACACCTTC
D: TRBD2; size: .; V: TRBV20-1; J: TRBJ2-7; CDR3: CSALPPSGGAQGEQYF; DNA: TGCAGTGCCCTCCCCCCTAGCGGGGGGGCTCAGGGTGAGCAGTACTTC
D: .; size: .; V: TRBV6-2/TRBV6-3; J: TRBJ2-7; CDR3: CASTPRDGDEQYF; DNA: TGTGCCAGCACACCTCGGGATGGCGACGAGCAGTACTTC
D: .; size: .; V: TRBV15; J: TRBJ2-5; CDR3: CATSRQGSGETQYF; DNA: TGTGCCACCAGCAGACAGGGGTCGGGAGAGACCCAGTACTTC
D: TRBD2; size: .; V: TRBV20-1; J: TRBJ2-1; CDR3: CSASPAGGPRYNEQFF; DNA: TGCAGTGCTAGTCCGGCGGGAGGGCCCCGGTACAATGAGCAGTTCTTC
D: .; size: .; V: TRBV28; J: TRBJ2-1; CDR3: CASRSSNYNQQFF; DNA: TGTGCCAGCAGATCTAGCAACTACAATCAGCAGTTCTTC
D: TRBD2; size: few; V: TRBV14; J: TRBJ2-5; CDR3: CASSQGGGLAGSETQYF; DNA: TGTGCCAGCAGCCAAGGGGGAGGACTAGCGGGGTCTGAGACCCAGTACTTC
D: .; size: .; V: TRBV11-2; J: TRBJ2-7; CDR3: CTSSLDPDRPKYF; DNA: TGTACCAGCAGCTTAGACCCCGATAGGCCGAAGTACTTC
D: TRBD1; size: .; V: TRBV5-6; J: TRBJ1-2; CDR3: CASSLQGANSLANYGYTF; DNA: TGTGCCAGCAGCTTACAGGGGGCGAACTCCTTAGCTAACTATGGCTACACCTTC
D: TRBD2; size: .; V: TRBV20-1; J: TRBJ2-5; CDR3: CSASARRGGGTQYF; DNA: TGCAGTGCTAGCGCGAGGCGGGGGGGTGGGACCCAGTACTTC
D: .; size: few; V: TRBV11-2; J: TRBJ2-7; CDR3: CASSSNGGWEQYF; DNA: TGTGCCAGCAGCTCGAATGGGGGGTGGGAGCAGTACTTC
D: .; size: few; V: TRBV29-1; J: TRBJ1-2; CDR3: CSVELGAYGYTF; DNA: TGCAGCGTTGAACTGGGGGCGTATGGCTACACCTTC
D: .; size: .; V: TRBV5-5; J: TRBJ2-4; CDR3: CTSSILQGNIQYF; DNA: TGTACCAGCTCTATACTCCAAGGAAACATTCAGTACTTC
D: TRBD1; size: few; V: TRBV6-5; J: TRBJ1-6; CDR3: CASSYGTGDASPLHF; DNA: TGTGCCAGCAGCTACGGGACAGGGGATGCGTCACCCCTCCACTTT
D: .; size: .; V: TRBV25-1; J: TRBJ1-5; CDR3: CASSESGRGLGQPQHF; DNA: TGTGCCAGCAGTGAATCGGGCAGGGGACTGGGGCAGCCCCAGCATTTT
D: .; size: .; V: TRBV6-2/TRBV6-3; J: TRBJ2-4; CDR3: CASGSQAGNIQYF; DNA: TGTGCCAGCGGTTCCCAGGCTGGGAACATTCAGTACTTC
D: .; size: .; V: TRBV3-1; J: TRBJ1-2; CDR3: CASSNPGAEGGYTF; DNA: TGTGCCAGCAGCAATCCCGGGGCAGAGGGGGGCTACACCTTC
D: TRBD1; size: few; V: TRBV6-2/TRBV6-3; J: TRBJ1-5; CDR3: CASKFDRGYSNQPQHF; DNA: TGTGCCAGCAAATTCGACAGGGGTTATAGCAATCAGCCCCAGCATTTT
D: TRBD1; size: .; V: TRBV7-8; J: TRBJ2-3; CDR3: CASFLRDRRDTQYF; DNA: TGTGCCAGCTTCCTCCGGGACAGACGAGATACGCAGTATTTT
D: TRBD2; size: few; V: TRBV7-3; J: TRBJ2-7; CDR3: CASSLAGAGNEQYF; DNA: TGTGCCAGCAGCTTAGCGGGAGCGGGCAATGAGCAGTACTTC
D: TRBD2; size: few; V: TRBV7-9; J: TRBJ2-1; CDR3: CASSLLSGNDNEQFF; DNA: TGTGCCAGCAGCTTACTTAGCGGGAACGACAATGAGCAGTTCTTC
D: .; size: .; V: TRBV29-1; J: TRBJ2-5; CDR3: CSVWTAQETQYF; DNA: TGCAGCGTTTGGACTGCCCAAGAGACCCAGTACTTC
D: .; size: .; V: TRBV4-2; J: TRBJ2-3; CDR3: CASSPRRGPDTQYF; DNA: TGTGCCAGCAGCCCTCGTCGGGGCCCGGATACGCAGTATTTT
D: .; size: .; V: TRBV7-2; J: TRBJ2-5; CDR3: CASSSPVMNEQYF; DNA: TGTGCCAGCAGCTCTCCAGTGATGAATGAGCAGTACTTC
D: .; size: .; V: TRBV11-1; J: TRBJ2-5; CDR3: CASSLPEQANEQYF; DNA: TGTGCCAGCAGCCTTCCTGAGCAGGCTAATGAGCAGTACTTC